Below, 24 T cell receptor beta chains from the same sample are listed, as sequenced in a study of cytomegalovirus exposure and HLA in healthy donors. The PCR had 60 Vbeta and 13 Jbeta primers. Assay used: immunoSEQ multiplex PCR; TCRdb lists only in-frame clones, some missing. In the table there are under 200,000 clones, 80% of which are singletons. The source material was PBMCs. The source of these receptors is a woman aged 45-60 years in good health and CMV-seropositive.

The chain links TRBV11-2 to TRBJ2-5, with 7 positions matching TRBD1. The germline V gene has CDR1 SGHAT and CDR2 FQNNGV. The CDR3 runs to 14 residues. V dropped 5 bases and J dropped 5; count of bases not matched to a gene: 8. CDR3 region: CASSLGQVYETQYF. The CDR3 nucleotides are TGTGCCAGCAGCCTTGGACAGGTCTACGAGACCCAGTACTTC.

This clone was recorded only once. CDR3: CASSTFFGEGIHEQYF. The CDR3, as DNA: TGTGCCAGCAGTACTTTTTTTGGGGAGGGGATCCACGAGCAGTACTTC. The chain combines TRBV27 with TRBJ2-7, with 7 bases that match TRBD2. This CDR3 spans 16 amino acids. Germline CDR1 reads MNHEY; CDR2 reads SMNVEV (reference sequence). V was clipped by 5 bases and J by 5 bases; unmatched bases: 15.

The V gene is TRBV10-3, the J gene TRBJ2-7; 9 positions match TRBD1. This CDR3 comprises 13 residues. The germline V gene has CDR1 ENHRY and CDR2 SYGVKD. V trimming: 10 bases; J trimming: 4 bases; junction bases outside the gene matches: 8. For the CDR3, the DNA is TGTGCCACCTTGGACAGGGGAGGGTACGAGCAGTACTTC. It specifies CATLDRGGYEQYF.

J is TRBJ2-2 and V is TRBV29-1; 13 bases align to TRBD2. The CDR3 is 17 residues long. Germline values: CDR1 SQVTM, CDR2 ANQGSEA. Trimming cost V 7 bases and J 3 bases; bases outside gene matches: 11. The CDR3 region is CSASQTSGRLYTGELFF. The CDR3 region has the DNA TGCAGCGCATCTCAGACTAGCGGGAGGTTATACACCGGGGAGCTGTTTTTT.

This clone was seen just once. The rearrangement uses TRBV4-1 and TRBJ1-1; tentative D call: TRBD1 (6 bases). The germline V and J ends were trimmed by 3 bases and 1 base, with 15 bases remaining between them. Germline assignment: CDR1 MGHRA and CDR2 YSYEKL. The CDR3 contains 16 residues. As DNA, the CDR3 is TGCGCCAGCAGCCAGGCCCAACAGGGTCCGAACACTGAAGCTTTCTTT. This encodes CASSQAQQGPNTEAFF.

About this clone itself: In the same sample, other DNA sequences code for this CDR3. The chain has TRBV5-4 and TRBJ1-1, with a tentative D call TRBD1 (6 bases). The CDR3 has 12 amino acids. Trimming took 4 bases from V and 5 from J, leaving 9 bases between them. Germline CDR1 is SGHNT and CDR2 is YYREEE (reference sequence). CDR3 sequence reads: CASSPTGTEAFF. The CDR3 nucleotides are TGTGCCAGCAGCCCTACAGGGACTGAAGCTTTCTTT.

This rearrangement joins TRBV18 to TRBJ2-7, with 13 nucleotides matching TRBD2. V lost 6 bases, J lost 3 bases, and 2 bases stayed unmatched. The CDR3 runs to 14 residues. Per the germline V gene, CDR1 is KGHSH and CDR2 is LQKENI. The CDR3 DNA is TGTGCCAGCTCGGGGACTAGCGGGGTCTACGAGCAGTACTTC. Amino acid sequence: CASSGTSGVYEQYF.

V and J are TRBV28 and TRBJ2-2, with 7 bases identical to TRBD1. The CDR3 totals 13 residues. Germline CDR1 is MDHEN and CDR2 is SYDVKM. With 3 bases clipped from V and 7 bases from J, the junction kept 2 bases outside the gene matches. The CDR3 DNA is TGTGCCAGCAGTTTGAACAGGGGCGGGGAGCTGTTTTTT. As protein: CASSLNRGGELFF.

The chain combines TRBV6-5 with TRBJ1-2; D gene uncertain. The length of the CDR3 is 11 residues. Germline-derived CDR1 and CDR2 are MNHEY and SVGAGI. The germline V and J ends were trimmed by 6 bases and 5 bases, with 7 bases remaining between them. Here the CDR3 DNA reads TGTGCCAGCAGAACGAGATATGGCTACACCTTC. It specifies CASRTRYGYTF.

CDR3 nucleotides: TGCGCCAGCAGCTCCCGGACAGCTAGGAATGAAAAACTGTTTTTT. It yields the protein CASSSRTARNEKLFF. The chain employs TRBV5-1 and TRBJ1-4; TRBD1 is a possible D gene (6 bases). V was clipped by 3 bases and J by 5 bases, with 14 bases between them. This CDR3 is 15 amino acids long. Looked up from germline, CDR1 is SGHRS and CDR2 is YFSETQ. The variable domain in full, with the rest retrieved from reference TRBV5-1 and TRBJ1-4, is KAGVTQTPRYLIKTRGQQVTLSCSPISGHRSVSWYQQTPGQGLQFLFEYFSETQRNKGNFPGRFSGRQFSNSRSEMNVSTLELGDSALYLCASSSRTARNEKLFFGSGTQLSVL.

The chain employs TRBV30 and TRBJ2-1; a weak D match, TRBD2 (6 bases). This CDR3 is built from 16 residues. The V and J ends lost 4 bases and 0 bases respectively, with 16 bases between them. Germline values: CDR1 GTSNPN, CDR2 SVGIG (reference sequence). The CDR3 here is CAWNDLGGSSYNEQFF. In DNA form, the CDR3 reads TGTGCCTGGAATGATCTGGGGGGAAGCTCCTACAATGAGCAGTTCTTC.

This chain uses TRBV6-1 with TRBJ1-5; D is ambiguous. CDR3 length: 15 amino acids. The V end was cut by 3 bases, the J end by 4 bases, with 13 bases between. Germline V gives CDR1 MNHNS, CDR2 SASEGT. The CDR3 protein is CASSDQSAENQPQHF. In DNA, the CDR3 is TGTGCCAGCAGTGATCAATCGGCGGAGAATCAGCCCCAGCATTTT.

The rearrangement joins TRBV5-1 to TRBJ1-1; 10 nucleotides align to TRBD1. This CDR3 has 17 amino acids. In germline, CDR1 is SGHRS, CDR2 YFSETQ. The V segment lost 4 bases and the J segment 1 base; nucleotides outside the gene matches: 10. The DNA of the CDR3 is TGCGCCAGCAGCATACGTGACAGGGGGCAGGGGAACACTGAAGCTTTCTTT. As protein: CASSIRDRGQGNTEAFF.

The V and J genes are TRBV2 and TRBJ1-1; D remains unclear. The CDR3 has 14 amino acids. V was trimmed by 7 bases and J by 0 bases, leaving 12 bases between them. Per the germline V gene, CDR1 is SNHLY and CDR2 is FYNNEI. The CDR3 region has the DNA TGTGCCAGCACCGAGCAGGAGGTGAACACTGAAGCTTTCTTT. This gives the protein CASTEQEVNTEAFF.

V usage is TRBV7-9 and J usage is TRBJ2-1, with D unresolved. Deletions cut 5 bases from V and 9 bases from J, with 20 bases between. Germline V CDR1 and CDR2: SEHNR, FQNEAQ (reference sequence). CDR3 length equals 15 residues. The CDR3 sequence: CASSPVNGFLFEQFF. CDR3 sequence (DNA): TGTGCCAGCAGCCCCGTAAATGGCTTCCTCTTTGAGCAGTTCTTC.

V usage is TRBV28 and J usage is TRBJ2-1, with TRBD2 matching 8 bases. The CDR3 has 13 amino acids. Germline CDR1 and CDR2: MDHEN and SYDVKM. V shed 5 bases and J 10 bases; nucleotides not matched to a gene: 7. The CDR3 region has the DNA TGTGCCAGCAGTCCGAGACTAGCGAGCGAGCAGTTCTTC. This encodes CASSPRLASEQFF. Using reference TRBV28 and TRBJ2-1 for the parts outside the CDR3, the full variable domain is DVKVTQSSRYLVKRTGEKVFLECVQDMDHENMFWYRQDPGLGLRLIYFSYDVKMKEKGDIPEGYSVSREKKERFSLILESASTNQTSMYLCASSPRLASEQFFGPGTRLTVL.

CDR3 coding DNA: TGCGCCAGCAGCCAAAGCAGCGGGGGGAACACCGGGGAGCTGTTTTTT. Protein sequence: CASSQSSGGNTGELFF. The chain is built from TRBV4-3 and TRBJ2-2, with TRBD2 matching 8 bases. The CDR3 is made up of 16 amino acids. Germline CDR1 is LGHNA and CDR2 is YSLEER. The trim removed 2 bases at V and 1 base at J, leaving 3 bases unmatched.

The chain combines TRBV6-1 with TRBJ2-7; tentatively, D is TRBD1 (6 bases). Looked up from germline, CDR1 is MNHNS and CDR2 is SASEGT. V lost 4 bases and J lost 6, with 10 bases in between. The CDR3 sequence is 12 residues long. CDR3 sequence: CASSVHRVEQYF. In DNA form, the CDR3 reads TGTGCCAGCAGTGTTCACAGGGTCGAGCAGTACTTC.

The chain combines TRBV7-9 with TRBJ1-4; D may be TRBD1 (5 bases). Trimming removed 4 bases at V and 8 bases at J, with 14 bases between. Looked up from germline, CDR1 is SEHNR and CDR2 is FQNEAQ (reference sequence). The CDR3 runs 14 residues. The CDR3 loop reads CASSYDSLPEKLFF. Here the CDR3 DNA reads TGTGCCAGCAGCTACGACAGTTTGCCGGAAAAACTGTTTTTT.

The chain couples TRBV5-1 to TRBJ2-2; 7 bases are a match to TRBD1. The junction had 3 bases not matched to a gene; V was cut back by 2 bases and J by 5 bases. Per germline, CDR1 SGHRS and CDR2 YFSETQ. The CDR3 has 14 residues. The CDR3: CASSFDRATGELFF. CDR3 coding DNA: TGCGCCAGCAGCTTCGACAGGGCGACCGGGGAGCTGTTTTTT.

CDR3 in DNA: TGCGCCAGCTCCGGGGAGGGTAGAAACACCATATATTTT. Translating it yields CASSGEGRNTIYF. V gene TRBV5-1 combines with J gene TRBJ1-3; D is ambiguous. This CDR3 contains 13 residues. Trimming took 7 bases from V and 5 from J, leaving 13 bases between them. Germline CDR1 and CDR2: SGHRS and YFSETQ.

This chain joins TRBV9 and TRBJ1-5, with TRBD1 as a possible D gene (6 bases). The V end was cut by 0 bases, the J end by 6 bases, with 13 bases between. This CDR3 contains 15 residues. In germline, CDR1 is SGDLS, CDR2 YYNGEE. The CDR3 DNA sequence: TGTGCCAGCAGCGTAGCTGGGGGCGACGGTCAGCCCCAGCATTTT. As protein: CASSVAGGDGQPQHF.

This clone appeared once. The chain has TRBV28 and TRBJ2-1; D possibly corresponds to TRBD1 (5 bases). The V gene lost 10 bases and the J gene lost 8 bases, with 9 bases spanning the gap. The CDR3 loop spans 10 amino acids. Germline V gene lookup returns CDR1 MDHEN and CDR2 SYDVKM. The DNA of the CDR3 is TGTGCCACAGGGCGGCATGAGCAGTTCTTC. It translates to CATGRHEQFF.

The chain has TRBV18 and TRBJ2-5; 12 bases map to TRBD2. In germline, CDR1 is KGHSH, CDR2 LQKENI. The CDR3 sequence is 16 residues long. V trimming: 0 bases; J trimming: 3 bases; junction bases outside the gene matches: 2. CDR3 amino acids: CASSPPRTSGEETQYF. CDR3 nucleotides: TGTGCCAGCTCACCACCTAGGACTAGCGGGGAAGAGACCCAGTACTTC. Together with reference TRBV18 and TRBJ2-5, the CDR3 gives the full variable domain: NAGVMQNPRHLVRRRGQEARLRCSPMKGHSHVYWYRQLPEEGLKFMVYLQKENIIDESGMPKERFSAEFPKEGPSILRIQQVVRGDSAAYFCASSPPRTSGEETQYFGPGTRLLVL.